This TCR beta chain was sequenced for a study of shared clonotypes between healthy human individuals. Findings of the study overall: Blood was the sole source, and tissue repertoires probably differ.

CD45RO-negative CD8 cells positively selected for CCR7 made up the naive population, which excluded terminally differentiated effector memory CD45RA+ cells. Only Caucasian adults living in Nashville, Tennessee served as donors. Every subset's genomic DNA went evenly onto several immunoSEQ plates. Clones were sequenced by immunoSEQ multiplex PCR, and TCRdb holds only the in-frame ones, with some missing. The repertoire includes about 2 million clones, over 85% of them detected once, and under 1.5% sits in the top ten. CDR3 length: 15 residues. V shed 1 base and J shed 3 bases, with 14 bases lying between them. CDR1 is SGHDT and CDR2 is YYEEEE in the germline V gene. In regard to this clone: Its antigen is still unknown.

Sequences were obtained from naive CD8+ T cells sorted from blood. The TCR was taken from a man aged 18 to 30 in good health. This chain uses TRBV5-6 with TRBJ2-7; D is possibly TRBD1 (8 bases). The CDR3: CASSLNRGGGYEQYF. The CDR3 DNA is TGTGCCAGCAGCTTGAACAGGGGGGGTGGCTACGAGCAGTACTTC.